This is a list of T cell receptor beta chains from one sample in a study of cytomegalovirus exposure and HLA in healthy donors. The method was immunoSEQ multiplex PCR; TCRdb's version includes in-frame clones alone and lacks a portion of them. The sample shows 100,000 to 150,000 clones, roughly 80% of them seen only once. Material for sequencing was PBMCs. The source of these receptors is a woman between 55 and 75 years old in good health and CMV-seronegative. The CDR3 runs from the conserved cysteine through the conserved F or W. The D gene is left open where the match is weak. Some rows have no size entry. The others give once, few or many, or a class for an expanded clone.

clone size	J gene	D gene	V gene	CDR3 protein	CDR3 DNA
-	TRBJ2-2	TRBD1	TRBV7-8	CASSSDRVSGELFF	TGTGCCAGCAGCTCAGACAGGGTTAGCGGGGAGCTGTTTTTT
-	TRBJ2-7	TRBD1	TRBV10-1	CASSAEQGASEQYF	TGCGCCAGCAGTGCGGAACAGGGGGCGTCCGAGCAGTACTTC
-	TRBJ2-3	TRBD2	TRBV4-1	CASSQVVSGGRGDTQYF	TGCGCCAGCAGCCAAGTGGTTAGCGGGGGTCGTGGGGATACGCAGTATTTT
-	TRBJ2-3	-	TRBV7-9	CASRPAGAGDTQYF	TGTGCCAGCAGGCCGGCGGGGGCGGGAGATACGCAGTATTTT
-	TRBJ2-1	TRBD2	TRBV11-2	CASSLTSAYNEQFF	TGTGCCAGCAGCCTGACTAGCGCCTACAATGAGCAGTTCTTC
-	TRBJ1-3	-	TRBV18	CASSLTPLISGNTIYF	TGTGCCAGCTCGCTTACCCCACTGATATCTGGAAACACCATATATTTT
-	TRBJ1-1	-	TRBV7-9	CSSSGTGGKAFF	TGTTCCAGCAGCGGGACGGGAGGTAAAGCTTTCTTT
-	TRBJ1-6	TRBD1	TRBV5-1	CASSLTPGAGGSSYNSPLHF	TGCGCCAGCAGCTTAACACCGGGGGCAGGGGGGAGCTCCTATAATTCACCCCTCCACTTT
-	TRBJ2-2	TRBD2	TRBV27	CASREISGRGNTGELFF	TGTGCCAGCAGGGAAATTAGCGGGAGGGGGAACACCGGGGAGCTGTTTTTT
-	TRBJ1-1	TRBD1	TRBV15	CATSRERDGQGLPANLAEAFF	TGTGCCACCAGCAGAGAGAGAGACGGACAGGGGTTACCTGCCAACCTCGCGGAAGCTTTCTTT
-	TRBJ1-1	-	TRBV28	CASSWRGVVTEAFF	TGTGCCAGCAGTTGGCGGGGAGTCGTCACTGAAGCTTTCTTT
-	TRBJ1-1	TRBD1	TRBV10-3	CAIAGQGATEAFF	TGTGCCATCGCCGGACAGGGGGCGACTGAAGCTTTCTTT
-	TRBJ1-6	-	TRBV5-4	CASSLWGAYNSPLHF	TGTGCCAGCAGCTTGTGGGGGGCCTATAATTCACCCCTCCACTTT
-	TRBJ2-2	TRBD2	TRBV28	CASSRGGSANTGELFF	TGTGCCAGCAGCCGCGGGGGATCGGCGAACACCGGGGAGCTGTTTTTT
-	TRBJ2-7	TRBD1	TRBV27	CASSRQGRNEQYF	TGTGCCAGCAGTCGACAGGGTAGGAACGAGCAGTACTTC
-	TRBJ1-6	-	TRBV9	CASSVGPGGATEYNSPLHF	TGTGCCAGCAGCGTAGGACCAGGAGGGGCTACCGAATATAATTCACCCCTCCACTTT
once	TRBJ2-1	TRBD2	TRBV19	CASSIGTSGRWEQFF	TGTGCCAGTAGTATAGGGACTAGCGGGAGGTGGGAGCAGTTCTTC
-	TRBJ2-4	TRBD2	TRBV5-1	CASSLPRTSGGDIQYF	TGCGCCAGCAGCTTGCCCCGGACTAGCGGGGGAGACATTCAGTACTTC
-	TRBJ1-3	TRBD1	TRBV6-1	CANLDRAGNTIYF	TGTGCCAACCTTGACAGGGCTGGAAACACCATATATTTT
few	TRBJ2-5	-	TRBV4-2	CASSQGGTGQETQYF	TGTGCCAGCAGCCAAGGGGGTACAGGACAAGAGACCCAGTACTTC
-	TRBJ2-3	TRBD2	TRBV2	CASSPTSGAADTQYF	TGTGCCAGCAGCCCGACTAGCGGGGCTGCAGATACGCAGTATTTT
-	TRBJ2-7	TRBD1	TRBV7-9	CASTRQGLSYEQYF	TGTGCCAGCACTAGACAGGGCTTATCCTACGAGCAGTACTTC